This T cell receptor beta chain emerged from a study of blood T cell repertoires in COVID-19. Across the study: COVID-19 samples, acute and convalescent, were from the United States, Italy and Spain. Nucleic acid was either cDNA or gDNA, and it came from T cells, B-cell-depleted T cells, or PBMCs.

This clone came up a few times. As processed by the authors: Cell counts per sample came from amplifying reference gene primers. Repertoires were generated with immunoSEQ multiplex PCR, while TCRdb's copy carries only in-frame clones and drops some. The D gene and trimming were derived from the DNA, and the V and J assignments and clone size from that table. Here the sample spans approximately 100,000 clones, roughly 92% being singletons. This CDR3 spans 15 amino acids. Germline values: CDR1 MGHRA, CDR2 YSYEKL. J lost 7 bases, V lost 4 bases, and 8 bases had no gene match. This chain links TRBV4-1 with TRBJ2-7, with 12 positions matching TRBD2. The sample consisted of peripheral blood. This receptor was obtained from a man in his sixties or seventies with acute or convalescent COVID-19. The CDR3 loop reads CASSLELAGGDEQYF. DNA of the CDR3: TGCGCCAGCAGCCTCGAACTAGCGGGAGGTGATGAGCAGTACTTC.